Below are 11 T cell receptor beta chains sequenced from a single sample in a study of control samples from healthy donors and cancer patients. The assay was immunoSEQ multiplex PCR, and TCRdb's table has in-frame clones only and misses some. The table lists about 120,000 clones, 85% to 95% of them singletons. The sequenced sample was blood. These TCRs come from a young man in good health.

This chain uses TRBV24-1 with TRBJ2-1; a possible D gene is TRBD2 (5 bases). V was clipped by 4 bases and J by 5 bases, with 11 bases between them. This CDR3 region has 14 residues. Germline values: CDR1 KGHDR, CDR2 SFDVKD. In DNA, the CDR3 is TGTGCCACCAGTGAGCCCGGGAACCACAATGAGCAGTTCTTC. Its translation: CATSEPGNHNEQFF.

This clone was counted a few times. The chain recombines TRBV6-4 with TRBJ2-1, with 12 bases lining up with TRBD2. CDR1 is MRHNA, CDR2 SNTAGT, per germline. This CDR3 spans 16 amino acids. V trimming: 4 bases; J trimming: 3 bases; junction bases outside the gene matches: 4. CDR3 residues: CASSVSTSGGYNEQFF. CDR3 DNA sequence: TGTGCCAGCAGTGTCTCGACTAGCGGGGGCTACAATGAGCAGTTCTTC.

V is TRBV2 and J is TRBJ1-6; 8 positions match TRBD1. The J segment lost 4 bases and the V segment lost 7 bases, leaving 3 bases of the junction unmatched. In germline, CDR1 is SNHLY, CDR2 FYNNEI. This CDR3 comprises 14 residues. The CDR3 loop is CASIRDRYNSPLHF. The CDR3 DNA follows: TGTGCCAGCATACGGGACAGGTATAATTCACCCCTCCACTTT.

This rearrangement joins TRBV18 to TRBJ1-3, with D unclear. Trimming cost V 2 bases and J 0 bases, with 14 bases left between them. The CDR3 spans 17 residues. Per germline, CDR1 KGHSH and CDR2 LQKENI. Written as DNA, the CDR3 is TGTGCCAGCTCACCATCGGTCGCCATAAGCTCTGGAAACACCATATATTTT. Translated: CASSPSVAISSGNTIYF.

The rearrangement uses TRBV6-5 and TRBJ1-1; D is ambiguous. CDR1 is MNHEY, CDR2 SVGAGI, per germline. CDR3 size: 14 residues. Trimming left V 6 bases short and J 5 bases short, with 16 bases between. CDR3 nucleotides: TGTGCCAGCAGCCACGAGGAGGGAAAAACTGAAGCTTTCTTT. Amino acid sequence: CASSHEEGKTEAFF.

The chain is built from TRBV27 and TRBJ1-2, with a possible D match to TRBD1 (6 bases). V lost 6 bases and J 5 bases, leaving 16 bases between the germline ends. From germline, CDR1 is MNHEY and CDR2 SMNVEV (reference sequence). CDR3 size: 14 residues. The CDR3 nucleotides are TGTGCCAGCAGACCTAAGGGGGGGTTTTATGGCTACACCTTC. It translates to CASRPKGGFYGYTF.

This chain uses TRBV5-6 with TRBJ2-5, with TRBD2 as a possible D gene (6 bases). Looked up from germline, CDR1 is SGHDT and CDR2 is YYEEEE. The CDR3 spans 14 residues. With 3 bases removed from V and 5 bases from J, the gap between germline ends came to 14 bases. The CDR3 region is CASSSSDRMETQYF. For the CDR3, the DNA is TGTGCCAGCAGCTCTAGCGATCGTATGGAGACCCAGTACTTC.

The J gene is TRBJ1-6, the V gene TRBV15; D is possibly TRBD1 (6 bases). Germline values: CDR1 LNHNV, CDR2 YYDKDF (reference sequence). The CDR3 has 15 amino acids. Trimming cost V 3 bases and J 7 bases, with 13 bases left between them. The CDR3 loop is CATSRTGQENSPLHF. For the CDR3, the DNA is TGTGCCACCAGCAGGACAGGTCAGGAGAATTCACCCCTCCACTTT.

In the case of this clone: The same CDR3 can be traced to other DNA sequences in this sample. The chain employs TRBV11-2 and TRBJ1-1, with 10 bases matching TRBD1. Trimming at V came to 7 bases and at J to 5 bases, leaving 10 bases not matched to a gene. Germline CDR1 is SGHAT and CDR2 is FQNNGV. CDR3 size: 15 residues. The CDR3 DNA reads TGTGCCAGCAAAGGCGGACAGGGGGGCGGAACTGAAGCTTTCTTT. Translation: CASKGGQGGGTEAFF.

Here the CDR3 reads CASSAPPGVSYGYTF. DNA for the CDR3: TGTGCCAGCAGCGCCCCCCCGGGGGTTAGCTATGGCTACACCTTC. The V call is TRBV2, the J call TRBJ1-2; D possibly corresponds to TRBD1 (5 bases). The ends were cut back, 6 bases at V and 4 bases at J, with 18 bases in the middle. The CDR3 runs to 15 residues. The germline gives CDR1 SNHLY, CDR2 FYNNEI.

The CDR3 DNA is TGCGCCAGCAGTCAAACCGGGACAGGGGGCGAGTCCCCTGAAGCTTTCTTT. This sequence encodes CASSQTGTGGESPEAFF. The chain links TRBV10-2 to TRBJ1-1; 12 bases match TRBD1. V was clipped by 5 bases and J by 6 bases; unmatched bases: 13. The CDR3 extends over 17 amino acids. Germline V gene sequence: CDR1 WSHSY, CDR2 SAAADI.